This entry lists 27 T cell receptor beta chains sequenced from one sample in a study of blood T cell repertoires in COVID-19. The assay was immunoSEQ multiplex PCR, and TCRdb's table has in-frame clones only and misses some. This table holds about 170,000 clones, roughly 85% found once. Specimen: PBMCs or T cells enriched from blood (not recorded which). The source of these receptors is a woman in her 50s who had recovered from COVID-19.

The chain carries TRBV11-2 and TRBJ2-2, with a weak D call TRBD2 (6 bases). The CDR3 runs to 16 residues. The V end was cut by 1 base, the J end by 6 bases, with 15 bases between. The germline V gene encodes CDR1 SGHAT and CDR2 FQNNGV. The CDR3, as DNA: TGTGCCAGCAGCTTAGGGGGGTGCGGAGGGGCCGGGGAGCTGTTTTTT. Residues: CASSLGGCGGAGELFF.

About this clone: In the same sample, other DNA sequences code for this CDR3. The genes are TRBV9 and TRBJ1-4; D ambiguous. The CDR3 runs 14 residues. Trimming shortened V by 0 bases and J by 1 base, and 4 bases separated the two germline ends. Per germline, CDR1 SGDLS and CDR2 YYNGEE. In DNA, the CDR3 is TGTGCCAGCAGCGTAGGAGGAACTAATGAAAAACTGTTTTTT. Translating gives CASSVGGTNEKLFF.

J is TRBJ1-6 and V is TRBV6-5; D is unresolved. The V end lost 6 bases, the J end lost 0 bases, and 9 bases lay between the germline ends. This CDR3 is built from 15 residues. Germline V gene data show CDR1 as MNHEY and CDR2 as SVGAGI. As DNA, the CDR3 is TGTGCCAGCAGATTCTCCGTCTCCTATAATTCACCCCTCCACTTT. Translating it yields CASRFSVSYNSPLHF.

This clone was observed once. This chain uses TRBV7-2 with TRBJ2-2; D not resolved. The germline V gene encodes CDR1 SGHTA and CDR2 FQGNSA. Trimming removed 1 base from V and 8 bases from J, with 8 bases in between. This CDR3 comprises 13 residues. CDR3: CASSLGRGGELFF. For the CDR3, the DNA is TGTGCCAGCAGCTTAGGCAGAGGAGGGGAGCTGTTTTTT.

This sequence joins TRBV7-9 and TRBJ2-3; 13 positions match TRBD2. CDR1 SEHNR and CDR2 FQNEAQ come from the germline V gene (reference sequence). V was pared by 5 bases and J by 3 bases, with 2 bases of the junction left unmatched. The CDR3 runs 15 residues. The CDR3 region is CASSRTSGRTDTQYF. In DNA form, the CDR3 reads TGTGCCAGCAGCCGGACTAGCGGGAGAACAGATACGCAGTATTTT.

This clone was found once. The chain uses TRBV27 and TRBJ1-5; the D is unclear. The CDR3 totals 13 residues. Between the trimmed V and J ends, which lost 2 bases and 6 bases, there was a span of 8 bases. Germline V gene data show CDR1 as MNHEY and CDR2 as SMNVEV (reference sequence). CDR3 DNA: TGTGCCAGCAGTTTAAGAGGAACTCAGCCCCAGCATTTT. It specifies CASSLRGTQPQHF.

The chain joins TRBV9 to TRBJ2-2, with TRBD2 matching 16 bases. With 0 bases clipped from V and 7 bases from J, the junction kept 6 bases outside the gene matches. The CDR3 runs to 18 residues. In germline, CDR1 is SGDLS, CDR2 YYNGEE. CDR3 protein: CASSVGGLAGGSSGELFF. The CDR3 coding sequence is TGTGCCAGCAGCGTAGGGGGACTAGCGGGAGGGTCGAGCGGGGAGCTGTTTTTT.

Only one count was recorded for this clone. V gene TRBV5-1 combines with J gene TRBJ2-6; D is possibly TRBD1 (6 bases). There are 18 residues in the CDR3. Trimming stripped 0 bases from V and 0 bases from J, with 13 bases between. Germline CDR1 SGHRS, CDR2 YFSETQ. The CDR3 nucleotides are TGCGCCAGCAGCTTGGTATCAGGGGCCAGCTCTGGGGCCAACGTCCTGACTTTC. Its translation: CASSLVSGASSGANVLTF.

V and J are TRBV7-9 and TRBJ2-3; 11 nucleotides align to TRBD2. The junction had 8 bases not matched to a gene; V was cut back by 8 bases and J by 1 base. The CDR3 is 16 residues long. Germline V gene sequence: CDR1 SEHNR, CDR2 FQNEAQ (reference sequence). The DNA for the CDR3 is TGTGCCAGCCTAACTAGCGGGGGTCGCCGCACAGATACGCAGTATTTT. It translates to CASLTSGGRRTDTQYF.

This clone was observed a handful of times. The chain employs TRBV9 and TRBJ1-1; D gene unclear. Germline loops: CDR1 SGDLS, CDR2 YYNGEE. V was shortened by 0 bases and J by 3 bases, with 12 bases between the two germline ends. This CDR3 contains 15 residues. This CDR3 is CASSVAPGGDTEAFF. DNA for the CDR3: TGTGCCAGCAGCGTAGCTCCGGGCGGGGACACTGAAGCTTTCTTT.

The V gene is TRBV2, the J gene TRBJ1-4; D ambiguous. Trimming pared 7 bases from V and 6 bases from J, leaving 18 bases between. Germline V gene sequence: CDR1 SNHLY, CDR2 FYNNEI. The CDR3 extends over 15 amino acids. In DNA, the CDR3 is TGTGCCAGCAAGGGAGCAAAATTAAGAGATGAAAAACTGTTTTTT. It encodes CASKGAKLRDEKLFF.

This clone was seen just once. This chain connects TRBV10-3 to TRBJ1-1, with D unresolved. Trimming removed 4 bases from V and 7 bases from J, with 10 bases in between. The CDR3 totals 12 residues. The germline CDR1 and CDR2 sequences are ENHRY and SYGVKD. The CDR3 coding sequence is TGTGCCATCAGTGGGACTTATAATGAAGCTTTCTTT. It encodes CAISGTYNEAFF.

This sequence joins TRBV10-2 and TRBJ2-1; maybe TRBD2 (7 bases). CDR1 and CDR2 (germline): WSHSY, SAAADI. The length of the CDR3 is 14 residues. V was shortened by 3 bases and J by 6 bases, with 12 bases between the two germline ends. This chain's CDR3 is CASSERGAGNEQFF. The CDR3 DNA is TGCGCCAGCAGTGAACGGGGGGCAGGCAATGAGCAGTTCTTC.

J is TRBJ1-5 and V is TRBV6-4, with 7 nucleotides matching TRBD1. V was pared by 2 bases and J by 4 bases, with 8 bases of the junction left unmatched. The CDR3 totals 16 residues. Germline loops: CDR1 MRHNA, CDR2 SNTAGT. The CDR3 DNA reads TGTGCCAGCAGTGACGACAGGGAGATCGGGAATCAGCCCCAGCATTTT. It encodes CASSDDREIGNQPQHF.

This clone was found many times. CDR3 bases: TGTGCCAGCAGCCCCCAGCGGAGTCAAGGCTACACCTTC. It specifies CASSPQRSQGYTF. The chain uses TRBV27 and TRBJ1-2; D remains unclear. The ends were cut back, 6 bases at V and 8 bases at J, with 16 bases in the middle. The CDR3 is 13 residues long. Germline V gene lookup returns CDR1 MNHEY and CDR2 SMNVEV (reference sequence).

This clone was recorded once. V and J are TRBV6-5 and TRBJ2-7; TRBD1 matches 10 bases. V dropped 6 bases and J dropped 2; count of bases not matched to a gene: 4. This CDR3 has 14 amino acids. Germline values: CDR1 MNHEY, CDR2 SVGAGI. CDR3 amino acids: CASRRQGATYEQYV. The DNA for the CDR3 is TGTGCCAGCAGGCGACAGGGGGCCACCTACGAGCAGTACGTC.

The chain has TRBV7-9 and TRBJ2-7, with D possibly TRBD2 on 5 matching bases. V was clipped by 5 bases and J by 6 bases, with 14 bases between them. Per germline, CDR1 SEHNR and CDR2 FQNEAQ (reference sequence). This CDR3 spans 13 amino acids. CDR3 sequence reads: CASSPGEWAEQYV. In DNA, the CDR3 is TGTGCCAGCAGCCCCGGGGAGTGGGCCGAGCAGTACGTC.

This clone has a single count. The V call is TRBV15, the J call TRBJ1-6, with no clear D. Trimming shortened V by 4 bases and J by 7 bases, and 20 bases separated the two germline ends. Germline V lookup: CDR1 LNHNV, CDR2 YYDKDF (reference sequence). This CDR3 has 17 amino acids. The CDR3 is CATSIALSASFNSPLHF. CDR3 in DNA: TGTGCCACCAGCATAGCCTTATCTGCATCTTTCAATTCACCCCTCCACTTT.

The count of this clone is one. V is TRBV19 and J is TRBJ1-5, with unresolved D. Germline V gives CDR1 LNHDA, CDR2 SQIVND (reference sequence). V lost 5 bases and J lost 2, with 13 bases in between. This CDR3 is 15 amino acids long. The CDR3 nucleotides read TGTGCCAGTAGTTGGGGAGGGTGGGGCAATCAGCCCCAGCATTTT. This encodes CASSWGGWGNQPQHF.

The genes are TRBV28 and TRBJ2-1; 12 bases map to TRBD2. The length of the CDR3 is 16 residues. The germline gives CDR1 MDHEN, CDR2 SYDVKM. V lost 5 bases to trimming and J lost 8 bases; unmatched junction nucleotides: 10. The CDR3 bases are TGTGCCAGCAGTAACCTGGCTAGCGGGGGGGTCTATGAGCAGTTCTTC. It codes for CASSNLASGGVYEQFF.

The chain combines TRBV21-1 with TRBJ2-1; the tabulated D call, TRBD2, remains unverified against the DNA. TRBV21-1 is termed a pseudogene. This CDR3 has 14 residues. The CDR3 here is CASSNPGGGGEQFF. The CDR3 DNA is TGTGCCAGCAGTAACCCCGGCGGGGGCGGCGAGCAGTTCTTC.

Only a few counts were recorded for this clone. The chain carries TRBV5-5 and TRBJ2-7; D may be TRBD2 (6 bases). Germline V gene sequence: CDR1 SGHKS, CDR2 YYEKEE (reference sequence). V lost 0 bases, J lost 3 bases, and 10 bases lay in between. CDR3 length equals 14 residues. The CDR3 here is CASSLAAGIYEQYV. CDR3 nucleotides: TGTGCCAGCAGCTTGGCTGCGGGGATCTACGAGCAGTACGTC.

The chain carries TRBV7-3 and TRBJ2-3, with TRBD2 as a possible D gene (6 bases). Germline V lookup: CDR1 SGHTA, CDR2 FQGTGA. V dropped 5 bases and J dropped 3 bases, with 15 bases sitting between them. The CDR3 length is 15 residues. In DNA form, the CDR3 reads TGTGCCAGCAGCCCCGGACTAACAAAGACAGATACGCAGTATTTT. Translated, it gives CASSPGLTKTDTQYF.

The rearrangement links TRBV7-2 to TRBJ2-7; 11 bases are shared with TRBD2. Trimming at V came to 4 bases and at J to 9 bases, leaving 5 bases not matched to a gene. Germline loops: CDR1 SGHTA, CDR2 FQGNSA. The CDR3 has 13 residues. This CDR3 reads CASSSLAGGAQYV. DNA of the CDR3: TGTGCCAGCAGCTCTTTAGCGGGAGGGGCGCAGTACGTC.

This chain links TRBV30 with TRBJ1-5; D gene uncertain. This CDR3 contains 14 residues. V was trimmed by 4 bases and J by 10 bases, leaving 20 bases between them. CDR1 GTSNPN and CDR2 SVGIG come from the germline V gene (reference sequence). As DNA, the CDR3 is TGTGCCTGGACTGGCCGTTCCGAGTCAGGACCCCAGCATTTT. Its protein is CAWTGRSESGPQHF.

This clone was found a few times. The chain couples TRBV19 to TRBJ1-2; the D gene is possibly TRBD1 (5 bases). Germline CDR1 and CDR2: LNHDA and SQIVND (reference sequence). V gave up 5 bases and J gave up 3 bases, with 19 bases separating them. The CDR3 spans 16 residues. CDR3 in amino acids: CASSAPGLPTDYGYTF. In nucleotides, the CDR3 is TGTGCCAGTAGTGCCCCGGGACTCCCGACTGACTATGGCTACACCTTC.

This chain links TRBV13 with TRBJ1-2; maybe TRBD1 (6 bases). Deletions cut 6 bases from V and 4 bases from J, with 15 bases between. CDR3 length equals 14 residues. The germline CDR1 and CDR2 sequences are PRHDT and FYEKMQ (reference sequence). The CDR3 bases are TGTGCCAGCAGTACCGGACAGTTCGGCTATGGCTACACCTTC. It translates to CASSTGQFGYGYTF.